This T cell receptor (beta chain) was recovered during a study of OX40 agonist ivuxolimab in advanced cancers. Study background: Earlier treatment with anti-PD-1, anti-PD-L1 or anti-CTLA-4 was permitted, and over 35% had received some. Regarding the study as a whole: Both blood CD4+ and CD8+ T cells showed clonal growth by week 6 at 0.1 to 3.0 mg/kg. Some nonresponders additionally presented with little normalized T-cell clonal expansion. Among the lowest peripheral clonal expansion occurred in 0.1-3.0 mg/kg partial responders.

Data came from immunoSEQ multiplex PCR; TCRdb stores just in-frame clones and leaves some out. The sample consists of 60,000 to 80,000 clones, 89% of them appearing once. Concerning this clone: Its antigen remains unknown.

The sequencing used CD4+ or CD8+ T cells sorted from blood, collected in a trial of the OX40 agonist ivuxolimab. The sequence was obtained from an adult with an advanced solid tumor such as melanoma, head and neck, liver or kidney cancer.

This CDR3 reads CASGNLGGTEAFF. CDR3 in DNA: TGTGCCAGCGGTAATCTCGGGGGCACTGAAGCTTTCTTT. V and J are TRBV21-1 and TRBJ1-1. TRBV21-1 is reported as a pseudogene. The CDR3 runs to 13 residues.